This T cell receptor (beta chain) is from a study of cytomegalovirus exposure and HLA in healthy donors. This clone occurred once. The germline V gene has CDR1 SQVTM and CDR2 ANQGSEA. This CDR3 contains 14 residues. Trimming cost V 2 bases and J 3 bases, with 13 bases left between them. With 60 Vbeta and 13 Jbeta primers, the PCR was carried out. Sequencing used immunoSEQ multiplex PCR; TCRdb keeps in-frame clones, though not all of them. The sample shows about 130,000 clones, 83% of them seen only once. This chain connects TRBV29-1 to TRBJ1-1, with D possibly TRBD1 on 5 matching bases. Source material: PBMCs. This receptor was obtained from a woman in her 40s in good health and CMV-seropositive. For the CDR3, the DNA is TGCAGCGTTGAACGCCAGGTCAGGGACACTGAAGCTTTCTTT. Amino acid sequence: CSVERQVRDTEAFF.